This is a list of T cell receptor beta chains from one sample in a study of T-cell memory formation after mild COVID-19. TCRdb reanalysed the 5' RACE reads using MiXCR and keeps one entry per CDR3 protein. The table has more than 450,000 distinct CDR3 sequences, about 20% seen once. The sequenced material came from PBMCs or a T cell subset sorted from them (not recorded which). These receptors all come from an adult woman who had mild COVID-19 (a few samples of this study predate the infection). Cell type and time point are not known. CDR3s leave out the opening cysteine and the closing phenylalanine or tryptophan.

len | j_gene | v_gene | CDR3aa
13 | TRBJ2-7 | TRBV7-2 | ASTPGTGGFYEQY
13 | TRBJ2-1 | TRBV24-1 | ATSDPRKEKGEQF
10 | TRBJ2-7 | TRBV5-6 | ASSLAHYEQY
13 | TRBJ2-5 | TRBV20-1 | SAGGQGGPGETQY
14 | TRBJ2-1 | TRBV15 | ATSGRRDRAYNEQF
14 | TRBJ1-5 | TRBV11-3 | ASRGQYRSPNQPQH
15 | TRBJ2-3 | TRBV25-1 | ASSESRSTGRADTQY
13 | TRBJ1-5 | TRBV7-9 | ASSLVGQGNQPQH
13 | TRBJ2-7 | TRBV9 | ASSRLSGETYEQY
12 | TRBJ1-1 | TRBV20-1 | SAREPGQGTEAF
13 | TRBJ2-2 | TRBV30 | AWSLLAGATGELF
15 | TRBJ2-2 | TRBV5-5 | ASSPISGTGYTGELF
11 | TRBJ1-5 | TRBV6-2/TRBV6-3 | ASGGRSNQPQH
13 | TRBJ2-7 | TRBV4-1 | ASRYHGGVSYEQY